Listed below are T cell receptor beta chains from one sample, sequenced in a study of T cells in localized non-small cell lung cancer. TCRdb's copy holds only in-frame clones and misses some; the assay was immunoSEQ multiplex PCR. The sample carries around 11,000 clones, 25% to 30% recorded once. The sample in question was lung tumor tissue, obtained before any cancer treatment. The receptors were sampled from a man aged 35 to 69 with stage I lung adenocarcinoma. The CDR3 runs from the conserved cysteine through the conserved F or W. The order of the fields is CDR3 protein, CDR3 DNA, J gene, D gene, V gene, clone size. A D gene is named only where the DNA matches it firmly. The size entry is marked missing in some rows and otherwise reads once, few, many or a size class.

CASSARGSTGTLSYNEQFF TGTGCCAGCAGCGCGAGAGGCAGTACCGGGACACTTTCCTACAATGAGCAGTTCTTC TRBJ2-1 - TRBV9 few
CASTLTGFEAFF TGTGCCAGCACCCTAACGGGATTTGAAGCTTTCTTT TRBJ1-1 - TRBV12-5 few
CASGLGQSTGELFF TGTGCTAGTGGCCTGGGACAGTCCACCGGGGAGCTGTTTTTT TRBJ2-2 TRBD1 TRBV12-5 once
CASSLGQANQPQHF TGCGCCAGCAGCTTAGGCCAGGCGAATCAGCCCCAGCATTTT TRBJ1-5 - TRBV5-1 -
CASSLMGGNSPLHF TGTGCCAGCAGCTTAATGGGGGGGAATTCACCCCTCCACTTT TRBJ1-6 - TRBV11-3 -
CASSGGIRGPGTGELFF TGTGCCAGCAGTGGTGGGATACGGGGTCCTGGCACCGGGGAGCTGTTTTTT TRBJ2-2 - TRBV9 many
CASSYTGTANTGELFF TGTGCCAGTAGTTACACCGGGACGGCGAACACCGGGGAGCTGTTTTTT TRBJ2-2 - TRBV19 -
CASSLLGEGQPQHF TGTGCCAGCAGCTTATTAGGCGAGGGTCAGCCCCAGCATTTT TRBJ1-5 - TRBV11-3 few
CASSLGPGGTGASPLHF TGTGCCAGCAGCTTAGGTCCAGGGGGGACAGGGGCTTCACCCCTCCACTTT TRBJ1-6 TRBD1 TRBV11-3 -
CAISERGTNTEAFF TGTGCCATCAGTGAGCGGGGAACGAACACTGAAGCTTTCTTT TRBJ1-1 - TRBV10-3 few
CASSLYRSPGAGELFF TGTGCCAGCAGCCTGTACAGGTCACCGGGGGCCGGGGAGCTGTTTTTT TRBJ2-2 - TRBV11-3 medium-sized
CASRGKGEENQPQHF TGTGCCAGCAGGGGGAAGGGGGAGGAGAATCAGCCCCAGCATTTT TRBJ1-5 - TRBV6-8 few
CASSEAQGREETQYF TGTGCCAGCAGTGAAGCGCAAGGCAGGGAAGAGACCCAGTACTTC TRBJ2-5 - TRBV6-1 -
CASSDGGSNQPQHF TGCGCCAGCAGCGACGGGGGCTCCAATCAGCCCCAGCATTTT TRBJ1-5 - TRBV5-1 -
CASSTGPRSAFF TGTGCCAGTAGTACAGGGCCCCGGTCGGCTTTCTTT TRBJ1-1 - TRBV19 -
CASSLAPGYGGNSPLHF TGTGCCAGCAGCTTGGCGCCAGGGTATGGGGGGAATTCACCCCTCCACTTT TRBJ1-6 - TRBV11-3 many
CASSYSGQGTDTQYF TGTGCCAGCAGCTACTCGGGACAGGGAACAGATACGCAGTATTTT TRBJ2-3 TRBD1 TRBV9 -
CASTESGTDNSPLHF TGTGCCAGTACCGAATCCGGGACAGATAATTCACCCCTCCACTTT TRBJ1-6 TRBD1 TRBV19 few
CASSFPTGGDGYTF TGTGCCAGCAGCTTTCCGACAGGGGGCGATGGCTACACCTTC TRBJ1-2 TRBD1 TRBV11-3 many
CASSVRTGNTEAFF TGTGCCAGCAGTGTCCGAACTGGGAACACTGAAGCTTTCTTT TRBJ1-1 - TRBV25-1 -
CASSPGAQTEKLFF TGTGCCAGCAGCCCCGGGGCTCAAACCGAAAAACTGTTTTTT TRBJ1-4 - TRBV6-8 few
CASRQPTGPQGTGELFF TGTGCCAGCAGACAACCCACAGGGCCCCAGGGCACCGGGGAGCTGTTTTTT TRBJ2-2 - TRBV6-8 -
CASSQIRQTEAFF TGTGCTAGCAGCCAAATCCGTCAAACTGAAGCTTTCTTT TRBJ1-1 - TRBV7-2 many
CASSVEGVAYGYTF TGTGCCAGCAGCGTAGAGGGGGTGGCCTATGGCTACACCTTC TRBJ1-2 - TRBV9 few
CASSLASDRENTEAFF TGCGCCAGCAGCTTGGCCTCTGACAGAGAGAACACTGAAGCTTTCTTT TRBJ1-1 - TRBV5-1 -
CASRQTDFSSYEQYF TGCGCCAGCAGACAGACTGACTTCAGCTCCTACGAGCAGTACTTC TRBJ2-7 - TRBV5-1 -
CASNLRGRTGEAFF TGTGCCAGCAATCTCAGGGGGCGAACCGGTGAAGCTTTCTTT TRBJ1-1 TRBD1 TRBV6-8 medium-sized
CASSTGIPGQGITNEQFF TGTGCCAGCTCAACGGGGATCCCGGGACAGGGAATAACCAATGAGCAGTTCTTC TRBJ2-1 TRBD1 TRBV18 -
CASSFGLAVEKYNEQFF TGCGCCAGCAGCTTCGGACTAGCGGTCGAGAAGTACAATGAGCAGTTCTTC TRBJ2-1 TRBD2 TRBV5-1 -
CASSYSNSLAGGSYNEQFF TGTGCCAGCAGTTACTCGAACTCACTAGCGGGGGGATCCTACAATGAGCAGTTCTTC TRBJ2-1 TRBD2 TRBV6-8 few
CATSRDLTGGTYEQYF TGTGCCACCAGCAGGGATCTAACAGGGGGGACCTACGAGCAGTACTTC TRBJ2-7 TRBD1 TRBV15 -
CASSVERGAQETQYF TGCGCCAGCAGCGTGGAAAGAGGGGCCCAAGAGACCCAGTACTTC TRBJ2-5 - TRBV5-1 -
CASSISGSGLAAGDTDTQYF TGTGCCAGTAGTATATCCGGTAGCGGACTAGCGGCCGGAGACACAGATACGCAGTATTTT TRBJ2-3 TRBD2 TRBV19 once
CAWSGGAGANVLTF TGTGCCTGGAGTGGGGGGGCTGGGGCCAACGTCCTGACTTTC TRBJ2-6 - TRBV30 -
CASSGGPNGYGYTF TGTGCCAGCAGCGGGGGACCAAACGGCTATGGCTACACCTTC TRBJ1-2 - TRBV11-3 -
CAWRNTGGGTISGNTIYF TGTGCCTGGAGGAATACCGGAGGCGGAACCATCTCTGGAAACACCATATATTTT TRBJ1-3 - TRBV30 few
CASSYLKTSISGNTIYF TGTGCCAGCAGTTACTTAAAGACTTCCATCTCTGGAAACACCATATATTTT TRBJ1-3 - TRBV6-8 -
CASSYFRDRATYEQYF TGTGCCAGCAGTTACTTTCGGGACAGGGCTACCTACGAGCAGTACTTC TRBJ2-7 TRBD1 TRBV6-8 few
CASRPGTDRTQYF TGTGCCAGCAGACCCGGGACAGATCGTACCCAGTACTTC TRBJ2-5 TRBD1 TRBV6-8 few
CASSGGPGELFF TGTGCCAGCAGCGGGGGGCCCGGGGAGCTGTTTTTT TRBJ2-2 - TRBV2 -
CATSDRQGWETQYF TGTGCCACCAGCGACCGACAGGGCTGGGAGACCCAGTACTTC TRBJ2-5 TRBD1 TRBV15 -
CASSQTGGNQPQHF TGTGCCAGCAGCCAGACAGGGGGCAATCAGCCCCAGCATTTT TRBJ1-5 TRBD1 TRBV11-3 many
CATTGRQPDQPQHF TGTGCCACCACTGGTAGACAGCCGGATCAGCCCCAGCATTTT TRBJ1-5 - TRBV6-8 -
CASSFETGGYGYTF TGCGCCAGCAGCTTCGAGACAGGGGGCTATGGCTACACCTTC TRBJ1-2 TRBD1 TRBV5-1 -
CASSSRLGNTEAFF TGTGCCAGCAGCTCCCGACTCGGGAACACTGAAGCTTTCTTT TRBJ1-1 - TRBV9 many
CASSYLTGIGETQYF TGTGCCAGCAGTTACCTTACAGGGATAGGGGAGACCCAGTACTTC TRBJ2-5 - TRBV6-8 -
CASSETGVGPQHF TGTGCCAGCAGTGAAACAGGGGTAGGGCCCCAGCATTTT TRBJ1-5 TRBD1 TRBV2 -
CASSSAPDGTTNEKLFF TGTGCCAGCAGCTCTGCGCCGGACGGCACAACTAATGAAAAACTGTTTTTT TRBJ1-4 - TRBV11-3 few
CASSLLAGGSYEQYF TGTGCCAGCAGCTTGTTAGCGGGAGGTTCCTACGAGCAGTACTTC TRBJ2-7 TRBD2 TRBV11-3 few
CASSSRTGGFGTEAFF TGTGCCAGTAGTTCTCGGACAGGGGGATTTGGCACTGAAGCTTTCTTT TRBJ1-1 TRBD1 TRBV19 -
CASSVDGGDYGYTF TGTGCCAGCAGCGTCGATGGGGGCGACTATGGCTACACCTTC TRBJ1-2 - TRBV9 -
CASSLEGGVSTDTQYF TGTGCCAGCAGCTTAGAGGGGGGTGTGAGCACAGATACGCAGTATTTT TRBJ2-3 - TRBV11-3 few
CASSPPQGMGGYTF TGTGCCAGCAGCCCACCCCAGGGAATGGGGGGCTACACCTTC TRBJ1-2 - TRBV11-3 few
CASSFQPRDNEQFF TGTGCCAGCAGCTTCCAGCCTCGCGACAATGAGCAGTTCTTC TRBJ2-1 - TRBV11-3 few